This T cell receptor (beta chain) originates from a study of blood T cell repertoires in COVID-19. Overall study: The analysed material was cDNA or gDNA that came from T cells, B-cell-depleted T cells, or PBMCs.

Some clones are missing from TCRdb's copy, which holds only in-frame ones; the method was immunoSEQ multiplex PCR. Of about 150,000 clones in the sample, 80% to 90% were seen once. In germline, CDR1 is LGHDT, CDR2 YNNKEL (reference sequence). The CDR3 totals 13 residues. V dropped 4 bases and J dropped 8; count of bases not matched to a gene: 8. Sequencing used peripheral blood. The chain combines TRBV3-1 (or the pseudogene TRBV3-2) with TRBJ2-7; 7 bases are a match to TRBD2. The clonotype comes from a man aged 65 to 79 with acute or convalescent COVID-19. The CDR3 coding sequence is TGTGCCAGCAGCCCATCTGGGAGGGAGCAGCAGTACTTC. It yields the protein CASSPSGREQQYF.